The 8 T cell receptor beta chains given below trace back to one sample, sequenced in a study of T cells in Graves' hyperthyroidism and ophthalmopathy. TCR beta CDR3 regions were amplified from RNA transcripts. HTBI primers were used for first-round RT-PCR of the TCR CDR3. Each CDR3 protein gets one entry after TCRdb re-called the multiplex PCR reads with MiXCR. The sample includes fewer than 900,000 distinct CDR3 sequences, about 15% of them seen just once. The sample comprised blood. The origin of the receptors is a young man with Graves' hyperthyroidism.

The gene calls are TRBV10-3 and TRBJ1-1, with D unresolved. Looked up from germline, CDR1 is ENHRY and CDR2 is SYGVKD. Trimming cost V 2 bases and J 7 bases, with 14 bases left between them. There are 14 residues in the CDR3. CDR3 DNA: TGTGCCATCAGTGAGATGATAGGCGAGATTGAAGCTTTCTTT. Translation: CAISEMIGEIEAFF.

This clonotype was found many times. The V gene is TRBV28, the J gene TRBJ1-2, with no clear D. The CDR3 covers 15 residues. Trimming removed 7 bases from V and 5 bases from J, with 20 bases in between. Germline loops: CDR1 MDHEN, CDR2 SYDVKM. The CDR3 DNA follows: TGTGCCAGCATTCTCCGAGGACCTTCGCGGTATGGCTACACCTTC. It codes for CASILRGPSRYGYTF.

This clonotype has just one count. A much larger clone lies a single base off, so this may be a read error. The rearrangement links TRBV7-3 to TRBJ1-2; D uncertain. Deletions cut 5 bases from V and 4 bases from J, with 14 bases between. The CDR3 consists of 14 residues. Germline V gene data show CDR1 as SGHTA and CDR2 as FQGTGA. As DNA, the CDR3 is TGTGCCAGCAGCCCCGGCAGGTGCGGCTATGGCTACACCTTC. This translates into CASSPGRCGYGYTF.

The chain carries TRBV2 and TRBJ1-6; D remains ambiguous. This CDR3 comprises 12 residues. Deletions cut 7 bases from V and 5 bases from J, with 6 bases between. The germline CDR1 and CDR2 sequences are SNHLY and FYNNEI. CDR3 amino acids: CASTLDNSPLHF. CDR3 bases: TGTGCCAGCACTCTCGATAATTCACCCCTCCACTTT.

This rearrangement joins TRBV30 to TRBJ2-7, with D tentatively TRBD2 (6 bases). The length of the CDR3 is 14 residues. CDR1 and CDR2 (germline): GTSNPN, SVGIG (reference sequence). The V and J ends lost 2 bases and 0 bases respectively, with 11 bases between them. CDR3 in amino acids: CAWSRGLFSYEQYF. The CDR3 DNA reads as TGTGCCTGGAGTCGAGGACTATTCTCCTACGAGCAGTACTTC.

This clonotype showed up just a few times. The DNA for the CDR3 is TGTGCCAGCAGTGACCCAACAGGGAAAGAGACCCAGTACTTC. This codes for CASSDPTGKETQYF. This chain connects TRBV25-1 to TRBJ2-5; TRBD1 is a possible D gene (6 bases). Germline lookup yields CDR1 MGHDK and CDR2 SYGVNS. The CDR3 consists of 14 residues. With 3 bases removed from V and 3 bases from J, the gap between germline ends came to 11 bases. Drawing the rest from reference TRBV25-1 and TRBJ2-5, the complete variable domain is EADIYQTPRYLVIGTGKKITLECSQTMGHDKMYWYQQDPGMELHLIHYSYGVNSTEKGDLSSESTVSRIRTEHFPLTLESARPSHTSQYLCASSDPTGKETQYFGPGTRLLVL.

A few counts support this clonotype. The chain employs TRBV6-5 and TRBJ2-1; either TRBD1 or TRBD2 may fit D (5 bases each). The V end was cut by 2 bases, the J end by 8 bases, with 10 bases between. Germline CDR1 reads MNHEY; CDR2 reads SVGAGI. The CDR3 extends over 13 amino acids. Here the CDR3 reads CASSYGQGDEQFF. CDR3 sequence (DNA): TGTGCCAGCAGTTACGGGCAGGGAGATGAGCAGTTCTTC.

This clonotype was detected a few times. The chain uses TRBV7-9 and TRBJ2-1; 7 positions agree with TRBD1. There are 13 residues in the CDR3. Germline values: CDR1 SEHNR, CDR2 FQNEAQ (reference sequence). V shed 5 bases and J 5 bases; nucleotides not matched to a gene: 3. CDR3 in amino acids: CASSRGTDNEQFF. The DNA of the CDR3 is TGTGCCAGCAGCCGAGGGACAGACAATGAGCAGTTCTTC.